This is a list of T cell receptor beta chains from one sample in a study of T cells in Graves' hyperthyroidism and ophthalmopathy. In TCRdb, the multiplex PCR reads were re-called with MiXCR into one record per CDR3 protein. There are about 590,000 distinct CDR3 sequences in the sample; 14% occur only once, and over 6% lies in the top ten. Input material: blood. The receptor set was obtained from a young woman with Graves' ophthalmopathy. The CDR3 runs from the conserved cysteine through the conserved F or W. Each record gives: clone size, D gene, J gene, V gene, CDR3 DNA, CDR3 protein. A D gene is named only where the DNA matches it firmly. Size tells how often a clone was seen (once, few, many) or the class of an expanded clone, and some rows leave it out.

>many|.|TRBJ2-3|TRBV27
TGTGCCAGCAGTCCCAAAGGAGGTTGGGGGAGCGGTACGCAGTATTTT
CASSPKGGWGSGTQYF
>.|.|TRBJ2-7|TRBV12-3/TRBV12-4
TGTGCCAGCACAAGGCCCACCACCGGGGAGCAGTACTTC
CASTRPTTGEQYF
>many|.|TRBJ2-1|TRBV29-1
TGCAGCGTTGAACAATTTGGCGTTGGCGGTGAGCAGTTCTTC
CSVEQFGVGGEQFF
>many|.|TRBJ1-1|TRBV10-3
TGTGCCATCAGTGTATCCCAGACGAACACTGAAGCTTTCTTT
CAISVSQTNTEAFF
>many|.|TRBJ1-6|TRBV12-3/TRBV12-4
TGTGCCAGCACCCTACTAGCTTCACCCCTCCACTTT
CASTLLASPLHF
>many|TRBD1|TRBJ1-1|TRBV6-1
TGTGCCAGCAGCCGGACAGGGAACACTGAAGCTTTCTTT
CASSRTGNTEAFF
>.|.|TRBJ2-7|TRBV4-1
TGCGCCAGCAGCCAAGAAAGGTACCAATACGAGCAGTACTTC
CASSQERYQYEQYF
>.|.|TRBJ2-7|TRBV5-5
TGTGCCAGCAGCTTCGGACTGCTCTCCTACGAGCAGTACTTC
CASSFGLLSYEQYF
>few|.|TRBJ2-3|TRBV30
TGTGCCTGGGGAGGGGGCGGGATAAGCACAGATACGCAGTATTTT
CAWGGGGISTDTQYF
>many|.|TRBJ1-5|TRBV2
TGTGCCAGCAGTGTCGGTTTGAGGGACGATCAGCCCCAGCATTTT
CASSVGLRDDQPQHF
>few|TRBD2|TRBJ2-3|TRBV20-1
TGCAGTGCTCCAACTAGCGGGATAGGCACAGATACGCAGTATTTT
CSAPTSGIGTDTQYF
>.|TRBD2|TRBJ2-3|TRBV29-1
TGCAGCGTCGGGACTAGCGGCACCCCTAGCACAGATACGCAGTATTTT
CSVGTSGTPSTDTQYF
>few|.|TRBJ1-5|TRBV6-1
TGTGCCAGCAGTTCCCAAACGAGTCAGCCCCAGCATTTT
CASSSQTSQPQHF
>.|.|TRBJ1-2|TRBV3-1
TGTGCCAGCTCTCGACTGGGACCCCACGGGATAAGTAACTATGGCTACACCTTC
CASSRLGPHGISNYGYTF
>many|TRBD1|TRBJ1-2|TRBV28
TGTGCCAGCAGTGCACCCGGACAGGGGGCAAAAGGCTACACCTTC
CASSAPGQGAKGYTF
>many|.|TRBJ1-1|TRBV2
TGTGCCAGCTGGGGGAACACTGAAGCTTTCTTT
CASWGNTEAFF
>many|TRBD2|TRBJ2-3|TRBV6-1
TGTGCCAGCAGTGACGGTCTGGGGACTAGCGGGAGAATGGATACGCAGTATTTT
CASSDGLGTSGRMDTQYF
>many|.|TRBJ2-1|TRBV7-2
TGTGCCAGCAGCCCAGCACAAGACTCAAGTCTTTGGAATGAGCAGTTCTTC
CASSPAQDSSLWNEQFF
>few|TRBD2|TRBJ2-7|TRBV5-4
TGTGCCAGCAGCTTGACTAGCGGATTCTACGAGCAGTACTTC
CASSLTSGFYEQYF
>.|TRBD2|TRBJ2-6|TRBV4-2
TGTGCCAGCAGCCAAGTACCGGGAGGCCTCTCTGGGGCCAACGTCCTGACTTTC
CASSQVPGGLSGANVLTF
>.|TRBD1|TRBJ2-5|TRBV11-3
TGTGCCAGCAGCGTGGCCGGGACAGGAGGGTTAGAGACCCAGTACTTC
CASSVAGTGGLETQYF
>few|.|TRBJ2-3|TRBV4-2
TGTGCCAGCAGCCAAGATTGTCTCCACTGCACAGATACGCAGTATTTT
CASSQDCLHCTDTQYF
>few|TRBD2|TRBJ2-7|TRBV11-2
TGTGCCAGCAGCTCTTTTCGGGGGGATTCGAGCTCCTACGAGCAGTACTTC
CASSSFRGDSSSYEQYF
>many|.|TRBJ2-3|TRBV24-1
TGTGCCACCAGTGATTTTCCCAGGGGAGGCACAGATACGCAGTATTTT
CATSDFPRGGTDTQYF
>many|.|TRBJ2-1|TRBV5-6
TGTGCCAGCAGCGACAATACAGGGGGAGGGACCTACAATGAGCAGTTCTTC
CASSDNTGGGTYNEQFF
>many|.|TRBJ2-7|TRBV11-2
TGTGCCAGCAGCTCCGCTCAGGGTTCTGTGTCCTACGAGCAGTACTTC
CASSSAQGSVSYEQYF
>.|.|TRBJ2-1|TRBV5-1
TGCGCCAGCGGACGTAGCGGACCCTACAATGAGCAGTTCTTC
CASGRSGPYNEQFF
>few|.|TRBJ2-1|TRBV11-2
TGTGCCAGCAGCTTAAGTGCGGGAGAGCAGTTCTTC
CASSLSAGEQFF
>many|TRBD2|TRBJ2-7|TRBV13
TGTGCCAGCAGCTTAGAAGGACTAGCGGGCTACGAGCAGTACTTC
CASSLEGLAGYEQYF
>many|TRBD1|TRBJ2-7|TRBV2
TGTGCCAGCAGTGTGGCTGGGACAGGGGGCTCGTTTGAGTACTTC
CASSVAGTGGSFEYF
>.|TRBD2|TRBJ2-3|TRBV2
TGTGCCAGCATTGAATTGATAGTGGCTAGCGGGACCAGAGCCACAGATACGCAGTATTTT
CASIELIVASGTRATDTQYF
>many|.|TRBJ2-3|TRBV7-2
TGTGCCAGCAGCCCCGACTGGGAGAGCACAGATACGCAGTATTTT
CASSPDWESTDTQYF
>many|.|TRBJ1-2|TRBV6-1
TGTGCCAGCAGTGAAGTGGGGGGAGGCTATGGCTACACCTTC
CASSEVGGGYGYTF
>many|TRBD1|TRBJ2-1|TRBV7-7
TGTGCTAGCAGCTTAGGTGCAGGGGGCGCTTACAATGAGCAGTTCTTC
CASSLGAGGAYNEQFF
>few|.|TRBJ1-6|TRBV3-1
TGTGCCAGCAGCCAAGATAGGTCCGGCAGGGTGGATAATTCACCCCTCCACTTT
CASSQDRSGRVDNSPLHF
>many|.|TRBJ2-2|TRBV28
TGTGCCAGCAGTATACGAGGCGGGAAGAACACCGGGGAGCTGTTTTTT
CASSIRGGKNTGELFF
>.|TRBD1|TRBJ2-7|TRBV7-6
TGTGCCAGCAGCTTAATCCCCTCGGGACAGGGGTACTACGAGCAGTACTTC
CASSLIPSGQGYYEQYF
>few|.|TRBJ2-7|TRBV20-1
TGCAGTGCTAGAGTTACCAGGGGATTTTCCTACGAGCAGTACTTC
CSARVTRGFSYEQYF
>many|.|TRBJ2-1|TRBV2
TGTGCCAGCGCTTGGTCCTACACCAATACGAATGAGCAGTTCTTC
CASAWSYTNTNEQFF
>many|.|TRBJ2-7|TRBV29-1
TGCAGCGTTCTACGATCGGAACTCGAGCAGTACTTC
CSVLRSELEQYF
>.|TRBD1|TRBJ1-2|TRBV6-5
TGTGCCAGCAGTTTCGGGACAGGGGGAACGTATGGCTACACCTTC
CASSFGTGGTYGYTF
>few|.|TRBJ2-7|TRBV11-3
TGTGCCAGCAGCAAGGAATGGACAGCTGCCCCCTACGAGCAGTACTTC
CASSKEWTAAPYEQYF
>.|.|TRBJ2-7|TRBV5-4
TGTGCCAGCAGCACACCAAGGGGGGAGCAGTACTTC
CASSTPRGEQYF
>many|.|TRBJ1-2|TRBV7-3
TGTGCCAGCAGCACCTATGAATGGACAGAGGATGGCTACACCTTC
CASSTYEWTEDGYTF
>few|TRBD2|TRBJ2-2|TRBV19
TGTGCCAGTACTTCCGGACTAGCGGGAGGACCCGGGGAGCTGTTTTTT
CASTSGLAGGPGELFF
>once|.|TRBJ1-3|TRBV20-1
TGCAGTGCTAGAACCGAAGGAGGAAACACCATATATTTT
CSARTEGGNTIYF
>few|TRBD1|TRBJ1-5|TRBV18
TGTGCCAGCGCGACAGGGGGCAATCAGCCCCAGCATTTT
CASATGGNQPQHF
>many|.|TRBJ2-1|TRBV10-3
TGTGCCATCAGTGAGTCTATTACGCGCAATGAGCAGTTCTTC
CAISESITRNEQFF
>many|.|TRBJ2-5|TRBV11-2
TGTGCCAGCAGCTTACCGCCACAAGGGACCACGGGAACCCAGTACTTC
CASSLPPQGTTGTQYF
>.|.|TRBJ1-2|TRBV19
TGTGCCAGTAGTGACCCAGGATGGGGGCGGCCCCCGGAAGCTAACGGCTACACCTTC
CASSDPGWGRPPEANGYTF
>few|.|TRBJ1-4|TRBV6-1
TGTGCCAGCAGCCGGGGCTCTGAAAAACTGTTTTTT
CASSRGSEKLFF
>many|.|TRBJ1-1|TRBV6-1
TGTGCCAGCACCCCAGGGACATATCCTCTTCAACCTGAAGCTTTCTTT
CASTPGTYPLQPEAFF
>many|TRBD1|TRBJ2-5|TRBV29-1
TGCAGCGTTTCTCGACAGGGGGCGGGTGAGACCCAGTACTTC
CSVSRQGAGETQYF